Below are 31 T cell receptor beta chains sequenced from a single sample in a study of T cells in Graves' hyperthyroidism and ophthalmopathy. Researchers amplified the TCR beta CDR3 regions from RNA transcripts. HTBI primers were the set used in a first-round RT-PCR of the TCR CDR3. Via MiXCR, TCRdb re-called the multiplex PCR reads, giving one row per CDR3 protein. The sample records 400,000 or so distinct CDR3 sequences, approximately 16% being singletons. Sequencing used blood. These receptor sequences come from an older woman with Graves' ophthalmopathy.

Many counts were recorded for this clonotype. The V and J genes are TRBV7-9 and TRBJ2-7; a weak D match, TRBD2 (5 bases). CDR3 length: 12 amino acids. Trimming removed 0 bases at V and 8 bases at J, with 8 bases between. In germline, CDR1 is SEHNR, CDR2 FQNEAQ (reference sequence). CDR3 amino acids: CASSLADLKQYF. In DNA, the CDR3 is TGTGCCAGCAGCTTAGCGGACTTGAAGCAGTACTTC.

This clonotype was found many times. This chain joins TRBV29-1 and TRBJ2-7; 7 positions match TRBD2. The CDR3 sequence is 12 residues long. CDR1 is SQVTM and CDR2 is ANQGSEA in the germline V gene. Germline trimming cut 4 bases from V and 3 bases from J; bases unmatched to any gene: 3. CDR3 amino acids: CSVGTGGYEQYF. CDR3 sequence (DNA): TGCAGCGTTGGTACGGGGGGCTACGAGCAGTACTTC.

This clonotype showed up many times. The chain joins TRBV27 to TRBJ2-7; D remains ambiguous. The CDR3 is 14 amino acids. The V gene's germline CDR1 is MNHEY and CDR2 SMNVEV (reference sequence). The V gene lost 4 bases and the J gene lost 2 bases, with 12 bases spanning the gap. The CDR3 DNA reads TGTGCCAGCAGTTCTCCCGGACGGGCCTACGAGCAGTACTTC. It specifies CASSSPGRAYEQYF.

This clonotype has more than one count but fewer than ten. This chain joins TRBV18 and TRBJ1-3; D possibly corresponds to TRBD1 (5 bases). Looked up from germline, CDR1 is KGHSH and CDR2 is LQKENI. Trimming left V 0 bases short and J 0 bases short, with 9 bases between. CDR3 size: 16 residues. The CDR3 loop reads CASSPPLGLSGNTIYF. CDR3 coding DNA: TGTGCCAGCTCACCACCTCTGGGACTCTCTGGAAACACCATATATTTT.

For the CDR3, the DNA is TGCAGTGCTAGAGACTTTAGCGGGAGCGTCTACAATGAGCAGTTCTTC. Translation: CSARDFSGSVYNEQFF. The chain has TRBV20-1 and TRBJ2-1, with 9 bases aligning to TRBD2. Germline V CDR1 and CDR2: DFQATT, SNEGSKA (reference sequence). The CDR3 totals 16 residues. The V and J ends lost 0 bases and 3 bases, in that order; junction bases with no gene match: 6.

This clonotype has a handful of counts. This chain connects TRBV28 to TRBJ2-7; 9 bases are shared with TRBD2. Per the germline V gene, CDR1 is MDHEN and CDR2 is SYDVKM. This CDR3 spans 16 amino acids. Trimming took 4 bases from V and 4 from J; bases not matched to a gene: 11. The CDR3 region is CASSSPLAGAKYEQYF. The DNA of the CDR3 is TGTGCCAGCAGTTCCCCCTTAGCGGGAGCAAAATACGAGCAGTACTTC.

The sample holds many counts of this clonotype. The chain links TRBV5-1 to TRBJ2-3; 7 nucleotides agree with TRBD1. The trim removed 4 bases at V and 2 bases at J, leaving 7 bases unmatched. The CDR3 length is 15 residues. The germline V gene has CDR1 SGHRS and CDR2 YFSETQ. CDR3 sequence reads: CASSPDGQATDTQYF. The CDR3 DNA is TGCGCCAGCAGCCCCGACGGACAGGCCACAGATACGCAGTATTTT.

This clonotype was seen a handful of times. The rearrangement joins TRBV7-9 to TRBJ2-5, with D tentatively TRBD1 or TRBD2 (5 bases each). Germline CDR1 is SEHNR and CDR2 is FQNEAQ (reference sequence). The germline V and J ends were trimmed by 1 base and 6 bases, with 15 bases remaining between them. CDR3 size: 15 residues. The CDR3 region is CASSLEEQGAKTQYF. In nucleotides, the CDR3 is TGTGCCAGCAGCTTAGAGGAGCAGGGAGCAAAGACCCAGTACTTC.

The chain's CDR3 is CASSQTSGRDNEQFF. The DNA of the CDR3 is TGTGCCAGCAGCCAAACTAGCGGGAGGGACAATGAGCAGTTCTTC. The genes are TRBV7-3 and TRBJ2-1, with 13 bases lining up with TRBD2. J lost 5 bases, V lost 5 bases, and 3 bases had no gene match. CDR1 and CDR2 (germline): SGHTA, FQGTGA. CDR3 size: 15 residues.

A remark on this clonotype: This may arise from a read error, as a much more abundant clone is one base away. The gene calls are TRBV7-2 and TRBJ1-5, with D perhaps matching TRBD1 (5 bases). The CDR3 has 14 amino acids. CDR1 is SGHTA and CDR2 is FQGNSA in the germline V gene. This CDR3 reads CASSPDRVNQHQHF. CDR3 bases: TGTGCCAGCAGCCCAGACAGAGTCAATCAGCACCAGCATTTT.

This clonotype was seen repeatedly, ten times or more. The CDR3 sequence: CASSPTGPPGQPQHF. The CDR3 nucleotides are TGTGCCAGCAGCCCAACGGGGCCCCCAGGTCAGCCCCAGCATTTT. V and J are TRBV7-9 and TRBJ1-5, with TRBD1 as a possible D gene (5 bases). Germline V gives CDR1 SEHNR, CDR2 FQNEAQ (reference sequence). The CDR3 sequence is 15 residues long. V was pared by 5 bases and J by 6 bases, with 17 bases between.

This clonotype was observed a few times. CDR3 protein: CASSSSQGYYGYTF. The CDR3 DNA reads as TGTGCCAGTAGTTCCTCACAGGGCTACTATGGCTACACCTTC. The chain employs TRBV19 and TRBJ1-2, with D perhaps TRBD1 (6 bases). The CDR3 runs to 14 residues. Germline lookup yields CDR1 LNHDA and CDR2 SQIVND (reference sequence). The V end lost 5 bases, the J end lost 3 bases, and 13 bases lay between the germline ends.

This clonotype came up many times. CDR3 sequence reads: CASSLASVAVNTEAFF. CDR3 DNA: TGTGCCAGCAGCTTAGCCTCAGTAGCGGTGAACACTGAAGCTTTCTTT. V usage is TRBV7-2 and J usage is TRBJ1-1; D ambiguous. The V gene's germline CDR1 is SGHTA and CDR2 FQGNSA. V was clipped by 0 bases and J by 0 bases, with 11 bases between them. There are 16 residues in the CDR3.

The chain links TRBV25-1 to TRBJ2-7, with 9 bases fitting TRBD1. The germline CDR1 and CDR2 sequences are MGHDK and SYGVNS. Trimming cost V 6 bases and J 9 bases; bases outside gene matches: 9. This CDR3 region has 13 residues. The CDR3 DNA reads as TGTGCCAGCAGACCCGGGACAGGGAATGGGCAGTACTTC. Protein: CASRPGTGNGQYF.

This clonotype was seen a handful of times. This rearrangement joins TRBV19 to TRBJ2-1; D may match TRBD1 or TRBD2 (5 bases each). The germline CDR1 and CDR2 sequences are LNHDA and SQIVND (reference sequence). Trimming stripped 1 base from V and 0 bases from J, with 22 bases between. This CDR3 is built from 20 residues. This CDR3 reads CASSIAPWWRGASSYNEQFF. The CDR3 bases are TGTGCCAGTAGTATAGCCCCGTGGTGGAGAGGGGCTAGCTCCTACAATGAGCAGTTCTTC.

This clonotype was recorded at least ten times. This rearrangement joins TRBV11-2 to TRBJ2-7, with no clear D. The CDR3 covers 13 residues. Between the trimmed V and J ends, which lost 6 bases and 3 bases, there was a span of 12 bases. The germline gives CDR1 SGHAT, CDR2 FQNNGV. The CDR3 sequence is CASSMQAIYEQYF. Written as DNA, the CDR3 is TGTGCCAGCAGTATGCAGGCCATCTACGAGCAGTACTTC.

This clonotype was detected ten times or more. The chain uses TRBV3-1 and TRBJ2-7, with D perhaps TRBD2 (6 bases). The length of the CDR3 is 16 residues. Trimming cost V 3 bases and J 0 bases, with 15 bases left between them. CDR1 LGHDT and CDR2 YNNKEL come from the germline V gene (reference sequence). The CDR3 region has the DNA TGTGCCAGCAGCCACGCCGCGCGGGGATACTCCTACGAGCAGTACTTC. Translating it yields CASSHAARGYSYEQYF.

A word on this clonotype: Possible read error: a much larger clone is one base away. The rearrangement uses TRBV5-1 and TRBJ2-2; TRBD1 aligns across 11 bases. The CDR3 runs 16 residues. Germline V lookup: CDR1 SGHRS, CDR2 YFSETQ. The CDR3 loop reads CAGSFRDRGDTGELFF. CDR3 DNA: TGCGCCGGCAGCTTCCGGGACAGGGGGGACACCGGGGAGCTGTTTTTT.

This clonotype was seen repeatedly, ten times or more. The chain is built from TRBV3-1 and TRBJ2-1, with 9 bases fitting TRBD2. The CDR3 spans 16 residues. V dropped 5 bases and J dropped 0; count of bases not matched to a gene: 5. Germline CDR1 reads LGHDT; CDR2 reads YNNKEL (reference sequence). Here the CDR3 DNA reads TGTGCCAGCAGCGGACTAGCGCTTAGCTCCTACAATGAGCAGTTCTTC. It codes for CASSGLALSSYNEQFF.

The gene calls are TRBV11-3 and TRBJ2-2; D is undetermined. From germline, CDR1 is SGHNT and CDR2 YENEEA. CDR3 length: 14 amino acids. Trimming shortened V by 1 base and J by 6 bases, and 9 bases separated the two germline ends. CDR3 bases: TGTGCCAGCAGCTTAGGCCAGGTCCCCGGGGAGCTGTTTTTT. Protein sequence: CASSLGQVPGELFF.

This clonotype appeared once. This sequence may be a read error, since a much larger clone differs from it by one base. The V gene is TRBV30, the J gene TRBJ2-5; D assignment may be TRBD1 or TRBD2 (5 bases each). The CDR3 has 11 amino acids. CDR1 and CDR2 from the germline V gene are GTSNPN and SVGIG (reference sequence). The V and J ends lost 3 bases and 13 bases respectively, with 15 bases between them. The CDR3 DNA reads as TGTGCCTGGAGAGGGGACGGTCGAAGGTACTTC. It is translated as CAWRGDGRRYF.

This clonotype occurred many times. This chain uses TRBV20-1 with TRBJ2-2; tentatively, D is TRBD2 (5 bases). V lost 0 bases and J lost 0, with 14 bases in between. The CDR3 is 17 residues long. CDR1 is DFQATT, CDR2 SNEGSKA, per germline (reference sequence). CDR3 loop: CSARDNKRSSNTGELFF. The CDR3, as DNA: TGCAGTGCTAGAGATAATAAGCGGTCATCGAACACCGGGGAGCTGTTTTTT.

The V gene is TRBV28, the J gene TRBJ1-5, with D hard to call. Trimming stripped 7 bases from V and 0 bases from J, with 13 bases between. The length of the CDR3 is 15 residues. Per germline, CDR1 MDHEN and CDR2 SYDVKM. CDR3 nucleotide sequence: TGTGCCAGCATTGAACAGAGGGCTAGCAATCAGCCCCAGCATTTT. It translates to CASIEQRASNQPQHF.

This clonotype came up a few times. The chain combines TRBV20-1 with TRBJ2-7; TRBD2 might be the D (5 bases). The V and J ends lost 5 bases and 5 bases respectively, with 13 bases between them. The CDR3 extends over 12 amino acids. Germline V gene data show CDR1 as DFQATT and CDR2 as SNEGSKA (reference sequence). This CDR3 reads CSAPLGGHEQYF. For the CDR3, the DNA is TGCAGTGCTCCTTTAGGAGGCCACGAGCAGTACTTC.

Notes on this clonotype: This may be a read error, as it is one base from a much larger clone. V is TRBV2 and J is TRBJ1-4; TRBD1 might be the D (6 bases). Germline CDR1 is SNHLY and CDR2 is FYNNEI. The CDR3 has 14 residues. With 5 bases removed from V and 7 bases from J, the gap between germline ends came to 14 bases. CDR3 loop: CASSRTVLIEKLFF. The DNA of the CDR3 is TGTGCCAGCAGTCGGACAGTCCTCATTGAAAAACTGTTTTTT.

In the case of this clonotype: A much larger clone differs from this one at a single base, so this may be a read error. The chain combines TRBV7-9 with TRBJ2-2; TRBD2 aligns across 7 bases. With V trimmed by 6 bases and J by 4 bases, 5 bases remained unmatched. The germline V gene has CDR1 SEHNR and CDR2 FQNEAQ (reference sequence). The CDR3 sequence is 14 residues long. CDR3 sequence reads: CASRGLEGTGELFF. The CDR3 region has the DNA TGTGCCAGCAGAGGACTAGAGGGCACCGGGGAGCTGTTTTTT.

This clonotype was seen ten or more times. This chain connects TRBV2 to TRBJ1-4; no definite D call. V lost 8 bases, J lost 8 bases, and 9 bases lay in between. The CDR3 has 11 residues. Germline V lookup: CDR1 SNHLY, CDR2 FYNNEI. The chain's CDR3 is CASDGYEKLFF. CDR3 in DNA: TGTGCCAGCGATGGATACGAAAAACTGTTTTTT. Full variable domain (outside the CDR3, taken from reference TRBV2 and TRBJ1-4): EPEVTQTPSHQVTQMGQEVILRCVPISNHLYFYWYRQILGQKVEFLVSFYNNEISEKSEIFDDQFSVERPDGSNFTLKIRSTKLEDSAMYFCASDGYEKLFFGSGTQLSVL.

This clonotype was observed many times. V and J are TRBV7-9 and TRBJ2-7; 7 bases are a match to TRBD2. This CDR3 is built from 15 residues. Germline V gives CDR1 SEHNR, CDR2 FQNEAQ (reference sequence). V lost 1 base to trimming and J lost 6 bases; unmatched junction nucleotides: 9. The CDR3: CASSLGLADSGEQYF. The DNA of the CDR3 is TGTGCCAGCAGCTTAGGGCTAGCGGATTCTGGCGAGCAGTACTTC.

This clonotype was seen repeatedly, ten times or more. The V and J genes are TRBV6-6 and TRBJ2-7; TRBD1 or TRBD2 may be the D gene (5 bases each). There are 15 residues in the CDR3. Trimming pared 1 base from V and 5 bases from J, leaving 15 bases between. CDR1 MNHNY and CDR2 SVGAGI come from the germline V gene (reference sequence). Here the CDR3 DNA reads TGTGCCAGCAGTTACTACGGGACGCACTTCAACGAGCAGTACTTC. This codes for CASSYYGTHFNEQYF.

The chain combines TRBV6-5 with TRBJ2-3, with TRBD2 as a possible D gene (5 bases). Germline assignment: CDR1 MNHEY and CDR2 SVGAGI. The CDR3 length is 14 residues. Deletions cut 2 bases from V and 2 bases from J, with 8 bases between. Here the CDR3 DNA reads TGTGCCAGCAGTTACGAGGGCCCCACAGATACGCAGTATTTT. It translates to CASSYEGPTDTQYF.

There are a few counts of this clonotype. This chain joins TRBV11-2 and TRBJ1-5, with 12 bases fitting TRBD1. Looked up from germline, CDR1 is SGHAT and CDR2 is FQNNGV. Unmatched junction bases numbered 5, after V lost 5 bases and J lost 6 bases. CDR3 length: 15 residues. CDR3 sequence: CASSPGTGGGQPQHF. The CDR3 bases are TGTGCCAGCAGCCCCGGGACAGGGGGCGGTCAGCCCCAGCATTTT.